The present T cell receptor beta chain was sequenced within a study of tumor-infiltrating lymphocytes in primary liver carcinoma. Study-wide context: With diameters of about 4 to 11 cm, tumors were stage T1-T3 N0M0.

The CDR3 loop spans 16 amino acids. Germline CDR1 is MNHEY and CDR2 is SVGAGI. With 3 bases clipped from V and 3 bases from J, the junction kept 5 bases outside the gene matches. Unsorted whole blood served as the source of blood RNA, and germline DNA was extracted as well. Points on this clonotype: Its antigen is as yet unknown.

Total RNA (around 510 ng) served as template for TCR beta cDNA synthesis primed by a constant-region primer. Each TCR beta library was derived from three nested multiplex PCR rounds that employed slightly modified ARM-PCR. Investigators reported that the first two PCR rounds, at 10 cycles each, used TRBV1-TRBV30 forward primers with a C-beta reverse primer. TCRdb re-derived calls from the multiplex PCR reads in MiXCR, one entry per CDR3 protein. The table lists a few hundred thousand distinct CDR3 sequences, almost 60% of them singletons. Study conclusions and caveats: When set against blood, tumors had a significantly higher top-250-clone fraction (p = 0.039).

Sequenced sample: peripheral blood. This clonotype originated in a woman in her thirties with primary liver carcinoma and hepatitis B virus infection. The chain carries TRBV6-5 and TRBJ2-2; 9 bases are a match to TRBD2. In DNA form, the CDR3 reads TGTGCCAGCAGTTATGGACTAGCGAGGGACACCGGGGAGCTGTTTTTT. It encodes CASSYGLARDTGELFF.